This T cell receptor beta chain is from a study of Ad26.COV2.S vaccination and SARS-CoV-2 variants. Repertoires were generated with immunoSEQ multiplex PCR, while TCRdb's copy carries only in-frame clones and drops some. This table has 180,000 or so clones, around nine tenths appearing once. The CDR3 contains 16 residues. The V and J ends lost 3 bases and 0 bases, in that order; junction bases with no gene match: 7. Germline V gene data show CDR1 as MGHDK and CDR2 as SYGVNS. This material consisted of peripheral blood, taken after recovery from COVID-19. The origin of this receptor is a human donor who had recovered from COVID-19. The genes are TRBV25-1 and TRBJ1-1; 7 nucleotides agree with TRBD1. The DNA for the CDR3 is TGTGCCAGCAGTGAGCGGGACAGATCTATGAACACTGAAGCTTTCTTT. Translation gives CASSERDRSMNTEAFF.